This T cell receptor beta chain appears in the sequencing data of a study of T cell changes during pregnancy in multiple sclerosis. Libraries were prepared by immunoSEQ multiplex PCR; TCRdb keeps only in-frame clonotypes and omits some of them. The sample comprises fewer than 85,000 clones, about 94% of which are singletons, and 1.5% to 2% rests with the top ten. The germline gives CDR1 GTSNPN, CDR2 SVGIG (reference sequence). The V end was cut by 1 base, the J end by 5 bases, with 6 bases between. This CDR3 has 11 amino acids. J is TRBJ2-7 and V is TRBV30; D not certain. The sample here was peripheral blood, taken in the first trimester of pregnancy. The receptor was isolated from a female donor in good health, enrolled as a control in a pregnancy study. DNA of the CDR3: TGTGCCTGGAGTGGGCCCCACGAGCAGTACTTC. Protein product: CAWSGPHEQYF.